This entry lists 20 T cell receptor beta chains sequenced from one sample in a study of identical twins. TCRdb reanalysed the 5' RACE reads using MiXCR and keeps one entry per CDR3 protein. The table has roughly 470,000 distinct CDR3 sequences, over 11% seen once. Another study also made use of these data, one on yellow fever vaccine responses in identical twins.

The sequencing sample was made of CD4+ T cells sorted from blood. The origin of the receptors is a young woman in good health.

The CDR3: CSARDLSSGWNEQFF. The CDR3 region has the DNA TGCAGTGCTAGAGATCTGTCTAGCGGGTGGAATGAGCAGTTCTTC. This chain joins TRBV20-1 and TRBJ2-1, with 8 bases that match TRBD2. This CDR3 has 15 residues. CDR1 and CDR2 from the germline V gene are DFQATT and SNEGSKA (reference sequence). The V and J ends lost 0 bases and 7 bases, in that order; junction bases with no gene match: 8.

The sample holds many counts of this clonotype. The chain couples TRBV5-6 to TRBJ1-5; D is unclear. Germline CDR1 is SGHDT and CDR2 is YYEEEE. This CDR3 contains 13 residues. V shed 1 base and J shed 2 bases, with 4 bases lying between them. CDR3 DNA: TGTGCCAGCAGCTTGTGGGGCAATCAGCCCCAGCATTTT. Protein product: CASSLWGNQPQHF.

The genes are TRBV20-1 and TRBJ2-7; 8 nucleotides agree with TRBD1. Per germline, CDR1 DFQATT and CDR2 SNEGSKA (reference sequence). After removal of 8 bases from V and 4 bases from J, the junction contained 13 bases not matched to a gene. The CDR3 spans 14 residues. The CDR3 region has the DNA TGCAGTCCGAGAGACGGGACAGGTGGGTACGAGCAGTACTTC. As protein: CSPRDGTGGYEQYF.

This clonotype was seen at least ten times. V usage is TRBV7-2 and J usage is TRBJ2-1; D is perhaps TRBD1 (5 bases). V was shortened by 5 bases and J by 4 bases, with 6 bases between the two germline ends. This CDR3 is built from 12 residues. The germline V gene encodes CDR1 SGHTA and CDR2 FQGNSA. The CDR3 protein is CASSRQYNEQFF. DNA for the CDR3: TGTGCCAGCAGCCGACAGTACAATGAGCAGTTCTTC.

This clonotype was counted many times. The chain recombines TRBV19 with TRBJ1-4; D is uncertain. The CDR3 runs 15 residues. CDR1 LNHDA and CDR2 SQIVND come from the germline V gene (reference sequence). The V and J ends lost 3 bases and 8 bases respectively, with 16 bases between them. This CDR3 is CASSIFGGSTEKLFF. In DNA form, the CDR3 reads TGTGCCAGTAGTATTTTTGGCGGCTCGACGGAAAAACTGTTTTTT.

The chain employs TRBV5-1 and TRBJ2-7; D unclear. Germline assignment: CDR1 SGHRS and CDR2 YFSETQ. The CDR3 length is 14 residues. Between the trimmed V and J ends, which lost 0 bases and 3 bases, there was a span of 10 bases. This chain's CDR3 is CASSLDPGLYEQYF. CDR3 nucleotide sequence: TGCGCCAGCAGCTTGGATCCAGGTCTCTACGAGCAGTACTTC.

This chain connects TRBV27 to TRBJ2-7, with D perhaps matching TRBD2 (6 bases). Trimming pared 6 bases from V and 6 bases from J, leaving 12 bases between. The germline V gene has CDR1 MNHEY and CDR2 SMNVEV (reference sequence). The CDR3 is 12 amino acids. The CDR3 spells CASRRTGGEQYF. CDR3 coding DNA: TGTGCCAGCAGACGGACCGGGGGCGAGCAGTACTTC.

The chain has TRBV20-1 and TRBJ2-6; D is ambiguous. Germline V lookup: CDR1 DFQATT, CDR2 SNEGSKA (reference sequence). Deletions cut 7 bases from V and 2 bases from J, with 15 bases between. This CDR3 is 15 amino acids long. CDR3 in DNA: TGCAGTGTTATGAATTCCGAGACTGGGGCCAACGTCCTGACTTTC. It encodes CSVMNSETGANVLTF.

This clonotype was counted between two and nine times. The V gene is TRBV20-1, the J gene TRBJ1-5; 10 nucleotides match TRBD1. J gave up 5 bases and V 2 bases, and 6 bases lay outside the gene matches. Germline V CDR1 and CDR2: DFQATT, SNEGSKA (reference sequence). CDR3 length equals 15 residues. Written as DNA, the CDR3 is TGCAGTGCTAGATTTATCGGACAGGGGGATCAGCCCCAGCATTTT. It specifies CSARFIGQGDQPQHF.

Concerning this clonotype: Mismatch with germline at one junction end may stem from a read error. This chain's CDR3 is CASSLSTGSNNEQFF. CDR3 sequence (DNA): TGTGCTAGCAGCTTGTCCACGGGATCAAACAATGAGCAGTTCTTC. The V and J genes are TRBV7-7 and TRBJ2-1; possibly TRBD2 for D (5 bases). From germline, CDR1 is SSHAT and CDR2 FNYEAQ (reference sequence). This CDR3 has 15 amino acids.

This clonotype was detected a few times. The chain recombines TRBV4-1 with TRBJ2-3; 13 bases match TRBD2. Per the germline V gene, CDR1 is MGHRA and CDR2 is YSYEKL. J was trimmed by 8 bases and V by 2 bases; bases with no gene match: 22. CDR3 length: 21 amino acids. The CDR3 DNA is TGCGCCAGCAGCCAAAGGACTAGCGGGAGCAGTACCTCACAGATACGATTTACGCAGTATTTT. It yields the protein CASSQRTSGSSTSQIRFTQYF.

This clonotype was observed at least ten times. V usage is TRBV5-1 and J usage is TRBJ1-1; tentative D call: TRBD1 (5 bases). Germline V gene data show CDR1 as SGHRS and CDR2 as YFSETQ. Trimming removed 2 bases from V and 5 bases from J, with 13 bases in between. This CDR3 is 14 amino acids long. CDR3 coding DNA: TGCGCCAGCAGCTTAGGGGCTTCGCTGACTGAAGCTTTCTTT. It yields the protein CASSLGASLTEAFF.

The rearrangement links TRBV27 to TRBJ2-4, with 9 positions matching TRBD2. The CDR3 is 16 amino acids. Germline CDR1 is MNHEY and CDR2 is SMNVEV (reference sequence). The V segment lost 5 bases and the J segment 2 bases; nucleotides outside the gene matches: 7. The chain's CDR3 is CASSPLAGDTKNIQYF. DNA for the CDR3: TGTGCCAGCAGTCCATTAGCGGGGGACACCAAAAACATTCAGTACTTC.

The chain couples TRBV7-2 to TRBJ2-7; the match to TRBD2 covers 11 bases. Germline lookup yields CDR1 SGHTA and CDR2 FQGNSA. V dropped 4 bases and J dropped 3; count of bases not matched to a gene: 8. The CDR3 has 16 residues. In nucleotides, the CDR3 is TGTGCCAGCAGCTACTGGGGACTAGCGGAGGACTACGAGCAGTACTTC. Translating it yields CASSYWGLAEDYEQYF.

There are many counts of this clonotype. The rearrangement links TRBV7-2 to TRBJ2-3, with 9 bases lining up with TRBD2. V was pared by 2 bases and J by 6 bases, with 9 bases of the junction left unmatched. CDR1 SGHTA and CDR2 FQGNSA come from the germline V gene. The CDR3 totals 16 residues. The CDR3 region has the DNA TGTGCCAGCAGCTTAAAGCGGGGGGCGTCGTCTGATACGCAGTATTTT. It specifies CASSLKRGASSDTQYF.

This clonotype was detected a few times. This chain links TRBV5-1 with TRBJ2-2, with 7 bases aligning to TRBD2. Per the germline V gene, CDR1 is SGHRS and CDR2 is YFSETQ. Trimming at V came to 5 bases and at J to 0 bases, leaving 4 bases not matched to a gene. The CDR3 has 15 residues. The CDR3 DNA reads TGCGCCAGCAGTCCCCTAGCGGCGAACACCGGGGAGCTGTTTTTT. This gives the protein CASSPLAANTGELFF.

This clonotype was observed many times. V and J are TRBV6-5 and TRBJ2-7; D gene uncertain. Trimming took 6 bases from V and 7 from J, leaving 13 bases between them. CDR1 and CDR2 (germline): MNHEY, SVGAGI. The CDR3 covers 12 residues. This chain's CDR3 is CASSPPMGEQYF. CDR3 sequence (DNA): TGTGCCAGCAGCCCTCCGATGGGTGAGCAGTACTTC.

V usage is TRBV29-1 and J usage is TRBJ2-5; 8 bases map to TRBD1. The V and J ends lost 6 bases and 4 bases, in that order; junction bases with no gene match: 4. The CDR3 runs 12 residues. CDR1 is SQVTM, CDR2 ANQGSEA, per germline. The CDR3 sequence is CSVGQGLETQYF. CDR3 DNA: TGCAGCGTCGGACAGGGCTTAGAGACCCAGTACTTC.

This clonotype was counted between two and nine times. This rearrangement joins TRBV5-1 to TRBJ2-7, with 7 bases lining up with TRBD1. The CDR3 spans 14 residues. V was pared by 1 base and J by 4 bases, with 5 bases of the junction left unmatched. Per the germline V gene, CDR1 is SGHRS and CDR2 is YFSETQ. DNA of the CDR3: TGCGCCAGCAGCTTGACAGGGGCTGGGTACGAGCAGTACTTC. Encoded protein: CASSLTGAGYEQYF.

A few counts support this clonotype. This rearrangement joins TRBV7-2 to TRBJ2-7; D is uncertain. The CDR3 extends over 11 amino acids. V was clipped by 5 bases and J by 6 bases, with 8 bases between them. The germline CDR1 and CDR2 sequences are SGHTA and FQGNSA. The CDR3 loop is CASSARSEQYF. The CDR3 region has the DNA TGTGCCAGCAGCGCTAGGAGCGAGCAGTACTTC.